This is a list of T cell receptor beta chains from one sample in a study of CD8 T cells in ankylosing spondylitis. Using its own MiXCR run on the 5' RACE reads, TCRdb lists one record per CDR3 protein. This sample carries roughly 700,000 distinct CDR3 sequences, around 19% of them seen once, and the ten largest clones take around 19%. The sample comprised blood, either unsorted or a sorted T cell fraction (not recorded which). All receptors come from a male donor with ankylosing spondylitis. Both conserved end residues are part of each CDR3.

j_gene: TRBJ2-5; v_gene: TRBV20-1; CDR3aa: CSASPNIGETQYF
j_gene: TRBJ2-3; v_gene: TRBV4-2; CDR3aa: CASSSIEGITDTQYF
j_gene: TRBJ2-1; v_gene: TRBV29-1; CDR3aa: CSVEPAYRTSGTQGGQFF
j_gene: TRBJ2-1; v_gene: TRBV7-6; CDR3aa: CASSLGTLGGNEQFF
j_gene: TRBJ2-7; v_gene: TRBV28; CDR3aa: CASSRYPASGSYEQYF
j_gene: TRBJ2-1; v_gene: TRBV6-1; CDR3aa: CASSEWRSRGDEQFF
j_gene: TRBJ2-1; v_gene: TRBV29-1; CDR3aa: CSAREGTRDFRTDEQFF
j_gene: TRBJ2-7; v_gene: TRBV7-2; CDR3aa: CASSLAGGISSYEQYF
j_gene: TRBJ2-2; v_gene: TRBV10-2; CDR3aa: CASSKSLAGANTGELFF
j_gene: TRBJ2-7; v_gene: TRBV29-1; CDR3aa: CSVEVTGAHEQYF
j_gene: TRBJ2-7; v_gene: TRBV12-3/TRBV12-4; CDR3aa: CASSSPYPHYEQYF
j_gene: TRBJ2-5; v_gene: TRBV30; CDR3aa: CAWSRQPETQYF
j_gene: TRBJ2-7; v_gene: TRBV12-3/TRBV12-4; CDR3aa: CASPPTCYEQYF
j_gene: TRBJ2-7; v_gene: TRBV7-4; CDR3aa: CASSLLHGGASYEQYF
j_gene: TRBJ1-5; v_gene: TRBV3-1; CDR3aa: CASSQGTGTGKFSSNQPQHF
j_gene: TRBJ2-3; v_gene: TRBV20-1; CDR3aa: CSATTPLGAGGSDTQYF
j_gene: TRBJ2-3; v_gene: TRBV5-1; CDR3aa: CASSTRPGDTQYF
j_gene: TRBJ2-1; v_gene: TRBV28; CDR3aa: CASSRRASSSYNEQFF
j_gene: TRBJ2-7; v_gene: TRBV15; CDR3aa: CATSGRALTPDEQYF
j_gene: TRBJ2-1; v_gene: TRBV28; CDR3aa: CASSLRGDTYNEQFF
j_gene: TRBJ2-7; v_gene: TRBV4-1; CDR3aa: CASSLLAGLKREQYF
j_gene: TRBJ2-7; v_gene: TRBV9; CDR3aa: CASSVEATGANEQYF
j_gene: TRBJ1-3; v_gene: TRBV6-5; CDR3aa: CASSYVVPRDSRGYMYF
j_gene: TRBJ2-7; v_gene: TRBV10-3; CDR3aa: CAISNGTSGAYEQYF
j_gene: TRBJ1-3; v_gene: TRBV4-1; CDR3aa: CASSQVGDGSGNTIYF
j_gene: TRBJ1-1; v_gene: TRBV28; CDR3aa: CASSLIRVATEAFF
j_gene: TRBJ1-2; v_gene: TRBV28; CDR3aa: CASSSPQGTGYTF
j_gene: TRBJ2-1; v_gene: TRBV20-1; CDR3aa: CSARELAGLEQFF
j_gene: TRBJ2-1; v_gene: TRBV12-3/TRBV12-4; CDR3aa: CASSPDRLAGGPYNEQFF
j_gene: TRBJ2-1; v_gene: TRBV19; CDR3aa: CASSADRYSSYNEQFF
j_gene: TRBJ2-7; v_gene: TRBV27; CDR3aa: CASSTLGTPEQYF
j_gene: TRBJ1-5; v_gene: TRBV28; CDR3aa: CASSRSPIGQGRFQPQHF
j_gene: TRBJ2-1; v_gene: TRBV2; CDR3aa: CASSGYGLAGVEQFF
j_gene: TRBJ1-4; v_gene: TRBV20-1; CDR3aa: CSAGRIAAEIGEKLFF
j_gene: TRBJ2-4; v_gene: TRBV20-1; CDR3aa: CSAFDGQIAKNIQYF
j_gene: TRBJ2-3; v_gene: TRBV7-2; CDR3aa: CASSLVVAGGSTDTQYF
j_gene: TRBJ2-7; v_gene: TRBV7-2; CDR3aa: CASSLLVRPYEQYF
j_gene: TRBJ1-2; v_gene: TRBV6-1; CDR3aa: CASTRGTAKTSYGYTF
j_gene: TRBJ2-3; v_gene: TRBV25-1; CDR3aa: CASTRNRETSTDTQYF
j_gene: TRBJ2-1; v_gene: TRBV20-1; CDR3aa: CSASTGLAGGSEQFF
j_gene: TRBJ1-1; v_gene: TRBV20-1; CDR3aa: CSAPPSVAGNTEAFF
j_gene: TRBJ2-7; v_gene: TRBV20-1; CDR3aa: CSARVPGGPYEQYF